This is a list of T cell receptor beta chains from one sample in a study of cytomegalovirus exposure and HLA in healthy donors. Profiled with immunoSEQ multiplex PCR; TCRdb holds only in-frame clones, not every one. The data contain 110,000 or so clones, 69% of them singletons. Sequenced: PBMCs. These receptor sequences come from a woman in her 70s in good health and CMV-seropositive. The CDR3 runs from the conserved cysteine through the conserved F or W. Fields, in order: CDR3 DNA, CDR3 protein, clone size, J gene, V gene, D gene. The D gene is left open where the match is weak. Some rows have no size entry. The others give once, few or many, or a class for an expanded clone.

CDR3nt: TGTGCCAGCAGTTACGGGTTAAGCGACAGGAGTTACGAGCAGTACTTC
CDR3aa: CASSYGLSDRSYEQYF
abundance: once
j_gene: TRBJ2-7
v_gene: TRBV6-6
d_gene: NA

CDR3nt: TGCGCCAGCAGCTTGGCCAGCGGGGGTATAGCCCACGAGCAGTACTTC
CDR3aa: CASSLASGGIAHEQYF
abundance: once
j_gene: TRBJ2-7
v_gene: TRBV5-1
d_gene: TRBD2

CDR3nt: TGTGCCACCAGCACAGGAGGGTTGAACTATGGCTACACCTTC
CDR3aa: CATSTGGLNYGYTF
abundance: NA
j_gene: TRBJ1-2
v_gene: TRBV15
d_gene: NA

CDR3nt: TGCGCCAGCAGCCAAAGTCTAGCGGCCTACAATGAGCAGTTCTTC
CDR3aa: CASSQSLAAYNEQFF
abundance: NA
j_gene: TRBJ2-1
v_gene: TRBV4-3
d_gene: TRBD2

CDR3nt: TGCAGCGTCGTACAGGGGGCCGATGAGCAGTTCTTC
CDR3aa: CSVVQGADEQFF
abundance: few
j_gene: TRBJ2-1
v_gene: TRBV29-1
d_gene: TRBD1

CDR3nt: TGTGCCTGGGACGGGGGTATGGATGGCTATGGCTACACCTTC
CDR3aa: CAWDGGMDGYGYTF
abundance: few
j_gene: TRBJ1-2
v_gene: TRBV30
d_gene: NA

CDR3nt: TGTGCCAGTCGTCCCTCAGGGGCCCCGGCAGGCTACACCTTC
CDR3aa: CASRPSGAPAGYTF
abundance: few
j_gene: TRBJ1-2
v_gene: TRBV19
d_gene: NA

CDR3nt: TGCGCCAGCAGCTTCCAGGGGGCTCCTAACTATGGCTACACCTTC
CDR3aa: CASSFQGAPNYGYTF
abundance: few
j_gene: TRBJ1-2
v_gene: TRBV5-1
d_gene: TRBD1

CDR3nt: TGTGCCAGCAGTCTAAGACAGTCCAGCCAAGCTTTCTTT
CDR3aa: CASSLRQSSQAFF
abundance: once
j_gene: TRBJ1-1
v_gene: TRBV27
d_gene: NA

CDR3nt: TGTGCCAGCAGGGGAGACAGGCCAGATACGCAGTATTTT
CDR3aa: CASRGDRPDTQYF
abundance: NA
j_gene: TRBJ2-3
v_gene: TRBV6-1
d_gene: NA

CDR3nt: TGTGCCAGCAGCCCACAGGCGCTCAATGAGCAGTTCTTC
CDR3aa: CASSPQALNEQFF
abundance: once
j_gene: TRBJ2-1
v_gene: TRBV7-2
d_gene: NA

CDR3nt: TGTGCCAGCAGTTACTCGCAGGGGGCGTTCAATGAGCAGTTCTTC
CDR3aa: CASSYSQGAFNEQFF
abundance: NA
j_gene: TRBJ2-1
v_gene: TRBV6-6
d_gene: TRBD1

CDR3nt: TGTGCCAGCAGCGGTGGGGACAGGGGCCAAGGGCCCCAGCATTTT
CDR3aa: CASSGGDRGQGPQHF
abundance: NA
j_gene: TRBJ1-5
v_gene: TRBV9
d_gene: TRBD1

CDR3nt: TGTGCCAGCAGCCTCGACAGGACCTATGGCTACACCTTC
CDR3aa: CASSLDRTYGYTF
abundance: NA
j_gene: TRBJ1-2
v_gene: TRBV7-2
d_gene: NA

CDR3nt: TGTGCCAGCAGCGAGCAGACAGGGATGGACACTGAAGCTTTCTTT
CDR3aa: CASSEQTGMDTEAFF
abundance: few
j_gene: TRBJ1-1
v_gene: TRBV7-2
d_gene: TRBD1

CDR3nt: TGTGCCAGCAGTGATCGCTACTTGAACACTGAAGCTTTCTTT
CDR3aa: CASSDRYLNTEAFF
abundance: NA
j_gene: TRBJ1-1
v_gene: TRBV2
d_gene: NA

CDR3nt: TGCGCCAGCAGCTCCTCCCCCCCGGGGGTTGGCACCGGGGAGCTGTTTTTT
CDR3aa: CASSSSPPGVGTGELFF
abundance: NA
j_gene: TRBJ2-2
v_gene: TRBV4-1
d_gene: NA

CDR3nt: TGTGCCAGCAGGGATACAGGGTCTGGTGGAAACACCATATATTTT
CDR3aa: CASRDTGSGGNTIYF
abundance: NA
j_gene: TRBJ1-3
v_gene: TRBV6-5
d_gene: NA

CDR3nt: TGTGCCAGCAGTGAAGTGGCCAGTTATAATTCACCCCTCCACTTT
CDR3aa: CASSEVASYNSPLHF
abundance: NA
j_gene: TRBJ1-6
v_gene: TRBV6-1
d_gene: NA

CDR3nt: TGCAGCGTTACGGGACAGGCCGAATGGAGCTACACCTTC
CDR3aa: CSVTGQAEWSYTF
abundance: once
j_gene: TRBJ1-2
v_gene: TRBV29-1
d_gene: TRBD1